The clone carrying this T cell receptor (beta chain) appeared many times. This record comes from a study of T cells in Graves' hyperthyroidism and ophthalmopathy. The investigators amplified TCR beta CDR3 regions from RNA transcripts. During a first-round RT-PCR of the TCR CDR3, the HTBI primer set was used. TCRdb re-derived calls from the multiplex PCR reads in MiXCR, one entry per CDR3 protein. The sample has approximately 400,000 distinct CDR3 sequences; 15% are singletons. Germline trimming cut 5 bases from V and 6 bases from J; bases unmatched to any gene: 8. Germline V CDR1 and CDR2: DFQATT, SNEGSKA (reference sequence). The CDR3 is made up of 14 amino acids.

The chain carries TRBV20-1 and TRBJ2-7; 12 bases fit TRBD2. The sample was blood. The receptor was derived from a woman in her 30s with Graves' hyperthyroidism. CDR3 DNA: TGCAGTGCTGAGGAGGGACTAGCGGGCCTCGAGCAGTACTTC. Its protein is CSAEEGLAGLEQYF.